The source of this T cell receptor beta chain is a study of T cell repertoires in cytomegalovirus infection. Study as a whole: Shared public TCR beta signatures pointed to both CMV infection and a matching HLA type.

At least ten counts were recorded for this clonotype. Its antigen remains unidentified. TCRdb itself ran the reads through MiXCR, one entry per CDR3 protein. The repertoire includes some 500,000 distinct CDR3 sequences, about 33% of them detected once, and roughly 16% sits in the top ten. The CDR3 covers 16 residues. CDR1 and CDR2 (germline): SGHTA, FQGNSA. Trimming at V came to 1 base and at J to 8 bases, leaving 9 bases not matched to a gene. The TCR sequence derives from a human donor in good health (CMV status not recorded). Some clones in this sample may be carry-over from other donors' samples. The chain has TRBV7-2 and TRBJ1-5, with TRBD1 matching 9 bases. The starting material was cultured PBMCs, obtained from culture after CMV antigen stimulation. Here the CDR3 reads CASSLGGTGTKEPQHF. CDR3 nucleotide sequence: TGTGCCAGCAGCTTAGGAGGGACAGGGACCAAAGAGCCCCAGCATTTT.